What follows are 13 T cell receptor beta chains derived from one specimen sequenced in a study of identical twins. TCRdb re-analysed the 5' RACE reads in MiXCR, keeping a single row per CDR3 protein. The sample carries hundreds of thousands of distinct CDR3 sequences, 15% to 20% recorded once. These data were likewise used in another study, on T cells expressing NK-cell markers.

The sequencing input was PBMCs. These receptors originate from a woman aged 18-29 years in good health.

CDR3 sequence reads: CASSGQGLVQETQYF. CDR3 bases: TGCGCCAGCAGCGGTCAGGGATTAGTCCAAGAGACCCAGTACTTC. The V and J genes are TRBV5-1 and TRBJ2-5; D may be TRBD1 (5 bases). V was pared by 4 bases and J by 1 base, with 14 bases between. The CDR3 is 15 amino acids. Germline assignment: CDR1 SGHRS and CDR2 YFSETQ.

The gene calls are TRBV3-1 and TRBJ2-2; no clear D. Trimming stripped 2 bases from V and 3 bases from J, with 4 bases between. Germline V CDR1 and CDR2: LGHDT, YNNKEL (reference sequence). CDR3 size: 13 residues. For the CDR3, the DNA is TGTGCCAGCAGCCAATCTTACACCGGGGAGCTGTTTTTT. Residues: CASSQSYTGELFF.

Many counts were recorded for this clonotype. CDR3 coding DNA: TGTGCCAGCAGTGAGACTAGCGGGAGTTGGGATACGCAGTATTTT. Translating gives CASSETSGSWDTQYF. The chain has TRBV6-4 and TRBJ2-3; TRBD2 matches at 12 bases. The V gene's germline CDR1 is MRHNA and CDR2 SNTAGT. The CDR3 sequence is 15 residues long. The ends lost 3 bases at V and 6 bases at J; junction bases unmatched: 4.

This clonotype was seen only a few times. The rearrangement uses TRBV10-3 and TRBJ1-2; D remains unclear. V was clipped by 0 bases and J by 4 bases, with 9 bases between them. CDR1 and CDR2 (germline): ENHRY, SYGVKD. The CDR3 extends over 14 amino acids. CDR3 DNA: TGTGCCATCAGTGAGTCGGTAGATCTCTATGGCTACACCTTC. It is translated as CAISESVDLYGYTF.

This chain joins TRBV29-1 and TRBJ2-2; weak D call: TRBD1 (6 bases). The CDR3 has 13 residues. Trimming took 7 bases from V and 4 from J, leaving 13 bases between them. From germline, CDR1 is SQVTM and CDR2 ANQGSEA. CDR3 sequence (DNA): TGCAGCGCCGGACAGTATAGCACCGGGGAGCTGTTTTTT. This encodes CSAGQYSTGELFF.

This clonotype was counted a few times. The V call is TRBV11-2, the J call TRBJ2-3; 10 bases map to TRBD1. The CDR3 length is 15 residues. Germline values: CDR1 SGHAT, CDR2 FQNNGV. Trimming took 7 bases from V and 5 from J; bases not matched to a gene: 9. The CDR3 DNA sequence: TGTGCCAGCAAGGGATGGGACAGGGGACGAGATACGCAGTATTTT. Amino acid sequence: CASKGWDRGRDTQYF.

There are a few counts of this clonotype. The CDR3: CSAKGHPPTNYGYTF. CDR3 DNA sequence: TGCAGTGCCAAGGGCCATCCCCCTACTAACTATGGCTACACCTTC. This sequence joins TRBV20-1 and TRBJ1-2; D gene ambiguous. Germline values: CDR1 DFQATT, CDR2 SNEGSKA (reference sequence). V was trimmed by 6 bases and J by 0 bases, leaving 17 bases between them. CDR3 length: 15 amino acids.

The chain links TRBV5-1 to TRBJ2-5; 11 nucleotides align to TRBD2. The CDR3 totals 16 residues. Germline CDR1 and CDR2: SGHRS and YFSETQ. V lost 4 bases, J lost 4 bases, and 9 bases stayed unmatched. The CDR3 nucleotides read TGCGCCAGCAGCCCGGCGACTAGCGGGGAGGGAGAGACCCAGTACTTC. It yields the protein CASSPATSGEGETQYF. Drawing the rest from reference TRBV5-1 and TRBJ2-5, the complete variable domain is KAGVTQTPRYLIKTRGQQVTLSCSPISGHRSVSWYQQTPGQGLQFLFEYFSETQRNKGNFPGRFSGRQFSNSRSEMNVSTLELGDSALYLCASSPATSGEGETQYFGPGTRLLVL.

This clonotype showed up just a few times. This rearrangement joins TRBV12-3 or TRBV12-4 to TRBJ2-1; no reliable D call. The V gene lost 9 bases and the J gene lost 3 bases, with 18 bases spanning the gap. CDR3 length equals 15 residues. The CDR3 sequence: CARGPFLGFYNEQFF. In DNA form, the CDR3 reads TGTGCCAGGGGCCCCTTCCTCGGCTTCTACAATGAGCAGTTCTTC.

This clonotype appeared a few times. This rearrangement joins TRBV9 to TRBJ2-7, with 12 bases identical to TRBD2. Germline values: CDR1 SGDLS, CDR2 YYNGEE. The junction had 5 bases not matched to a gene; V was cut back by 3 bases and J by 4 bases. The CDR3 length is 15 residues. The CDR3 bases are TGTGCCAGCAGCGAGACTAGCGGGAGTCTTTACGAGCAGTACTTC. The encoded protein is CASSETSGSLYEQYF.

This clonotype was found a few times. The gene calls are TRBV7-8 and TRBJ1-4; 8 positions agree with TRBD1. Germline V gene data show CDR1 as SGHVS and CDR2 as FQNEAQ. The length of the CDR3 is 14 residues. After removal of 4 bases from V and 8 bases from J, the junction contained 6 bases not matched to a gene. The CDR3 sequence: CASSSQGGFEKLFF. The DNA for the CDR3 is TGTGCCAGCAGCTCACAGGGGGGTTTCGAAAAACTGTTTTTT.

The rearrangement links TRBV12-3 or TRBV12-4 to TRBJ2-5; 7 bases align to TRBD1. Unmatched junction bases numbered 7, after V lost 3 bases and J lost 0 bases. The CDR3 length is 16 residues. The CDR3 DNA reads as TGTGCCAGCAGTTTCCCCAGGGGGACGTACCAAGAGACCCAGTACTTC. It encodes CASSFPRGTYQETQYF.

The gene calls are TRBV6-2 or TRBV6-3 and TRBJ1-5; D gene ambiguous. Germline CDR1 and CDR2: MNHEY and SVGEGT. The CDR3 covers 12 residues. The V gene lost 10 bases and the J gene lost 7 bases, with 14 bases spanning the gap. Here the CDR3 DNA reads TGTGCCACCAGACTACCCCAACAGCCCCAGCATTTT. Its protein is CATRLPQQPQHF.